The clone carrying this TCR beta chain was found a few times. As yet, its antigen is unknown. This record belongs to a study of T cell repertoires in cytomegalovirus infection. Looking at the study overall: It can be stated that public TCR beta signatures indicated CMV infection as well as a matching HLA type. Overall study findings and caveats: HLA-C-restricted CMV-specific TCR beta clonotypes were dominant in the ex vivo response. Using cumulative public TCR beta family frequency, the authors identified those who carried CMV together with the relevant HLA.

TCRdb independently ran MiXCR on the reads; one entry per CDR3 protein. In the table there are about 450,000 distinct CDR3 sequences, approximately 30% of which are singletons. The sequencing input was PBMCs. This receptor was identified in a human donor in good health (CMV status not recorded). Some clones in this sample may be carry-over from other donors' samples.

The CDR3 sequence: CASSLETGWDTQYF. In nucleotides, the CDR3 is TGTGCCAGCAGCTTGGAGACCGGGTGGGATACGCAGTATTTT. The chain recombines TRBV5-4 with TRBJ2-3; unclear D gene. CDR1 is SGHNT, CDR2 YYREEE, per germline (reference sequence). V lost 0 bases and J 6 bases, leaving 11 bases between the germline ends. This CDR3 contains 14 residues.